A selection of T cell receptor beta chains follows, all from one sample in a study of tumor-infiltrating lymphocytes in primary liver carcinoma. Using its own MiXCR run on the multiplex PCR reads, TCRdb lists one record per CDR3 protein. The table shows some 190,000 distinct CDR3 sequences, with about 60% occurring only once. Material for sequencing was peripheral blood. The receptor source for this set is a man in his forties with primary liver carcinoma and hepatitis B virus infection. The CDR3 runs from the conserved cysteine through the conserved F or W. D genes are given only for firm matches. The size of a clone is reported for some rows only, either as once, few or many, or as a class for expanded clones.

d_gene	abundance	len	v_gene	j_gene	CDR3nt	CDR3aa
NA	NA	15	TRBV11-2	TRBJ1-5	TGTACCAGCAGCTTAGGGGTTCAAACCAATCAGTCCCAGCATTTT	CTSSLGVQTNQSQHF
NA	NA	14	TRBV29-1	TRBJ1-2	TGCAGCGTTGAGAGAACGTTCGGGTACTATGGCTACACCTTC	CSVERTFGYYGYTF
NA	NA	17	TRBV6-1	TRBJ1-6	TGTGCCAGCAGCATGAAACGCCCCGACAAGGGATATTCACCCCTCCACTTT	CASSMKRPDKGYSPLHF
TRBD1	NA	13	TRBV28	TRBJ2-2	TGTGCCAGCCTGAAGACAGGGCCCGGGGAGCTGTTTTTT	CASLKTGPGELFF
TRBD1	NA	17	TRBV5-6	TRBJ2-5	TGTGCCAGCAGCTTGGAAGTCGGACAGGGGGCGTGGGAGACTCAGTACTTC	CASSLEVGQGAWETQYF
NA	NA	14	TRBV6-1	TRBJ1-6	TGTACCAGCAGTGAAAGAGCAGGGGAGACACCCCTCCACTTT	CTSSERAGETPLHF
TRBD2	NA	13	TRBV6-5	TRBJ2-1	TGTGCCAGCAGTCGACTAGCGGCCAATGAGCAGTCCTTC	CASSRLAANEQSF
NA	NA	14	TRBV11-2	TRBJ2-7	TGTGTCAGCAGCCCTTGGTGGCAGGACTACGAGCAGTACTTC	CVSSPWWQDYEQYF
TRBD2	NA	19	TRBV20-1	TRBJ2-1	TGCAGTGCAAAGCCTCCCCGGTGGGTCTGGCGGGAGGACCCCAATGAGCAGTTCTTC	CSAKPPRWVWREDPNEQFF
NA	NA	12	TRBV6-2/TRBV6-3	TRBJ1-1	TGTGCCAGCAGCCGCGCGGACACTGAAGCTTTCTTT	CASSRADTEAFF
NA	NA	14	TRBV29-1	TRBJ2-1	TGCAGCGCTGCCGGCGGGTTCTACTACAATGAGCAGTTCTTC	CSAAGGFYYNEQFF
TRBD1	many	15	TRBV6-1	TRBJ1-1	TGTGCCAGCAGTGCCGGACAGGGAGGGGACACTGAAGCTTTCTTT	CASSAGQGGDTEAFF
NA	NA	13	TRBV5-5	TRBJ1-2	TGTGCCAGCAGCTTACAGGGAATAGGGGGCTACACCTTC	CASSLQGIGGYTF
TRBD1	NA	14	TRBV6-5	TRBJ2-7	TGTGCCAGCAGTTACAACAGGGGAGTCCACGAGCAGTACTTC	CASSYNRGVHEQYF